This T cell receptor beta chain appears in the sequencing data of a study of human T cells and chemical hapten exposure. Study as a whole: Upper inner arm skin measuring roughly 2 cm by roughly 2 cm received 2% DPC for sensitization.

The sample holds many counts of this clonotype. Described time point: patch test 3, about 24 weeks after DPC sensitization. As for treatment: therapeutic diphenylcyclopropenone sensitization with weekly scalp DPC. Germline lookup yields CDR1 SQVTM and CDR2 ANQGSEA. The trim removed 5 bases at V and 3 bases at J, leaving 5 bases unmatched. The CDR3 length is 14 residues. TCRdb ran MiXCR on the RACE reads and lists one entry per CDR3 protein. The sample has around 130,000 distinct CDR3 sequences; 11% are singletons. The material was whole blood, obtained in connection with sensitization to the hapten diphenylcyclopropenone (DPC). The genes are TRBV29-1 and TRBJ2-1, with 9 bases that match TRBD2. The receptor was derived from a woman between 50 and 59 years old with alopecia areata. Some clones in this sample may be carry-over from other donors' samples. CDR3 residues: CSVTQRGVYNEQFF. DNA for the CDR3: TGCAGCGTTACTCAGCGGGGGGTCTACAATGAGCAGTTCTTC.